The next 24 T cell receptor beta chains were all read from a single sample in a study of neurological immune-mediated disorders. TCRdb processed the 5' RACE reads anew with MiXCR; each CDR3 protein has one entry. The repertoire holds about 44,000 distinct CDR3 sequences, with under 6.5% as singletons. Input material: CD4+ T cells from blood. These receptors were obtained from a woman aged 40-49 years in good health.

This clonotype occurred many times. The chain uses TRBV5-1 and TRBJ2-2; 10 nucleotides align to TRBD1. The CDR3 consists of 16 residues. The germline V gene has CDR1 SGHRS and CDR2 YFSETQ. After removal of 4 bases from V and 3 bases from J, the junction contained 6 bases not matched to a gene. The CDR3 loop is CASSASGTGDTGELFF. DNA for the CDR3: TGCGCCAGCAGCGCCTCCGGGACAGGGGACACCGGGGAGCTGTTTTTT. Looking up the rest from reference TRBV5-1 and TRBJ2-2 gives the full variable domain: KAGVTQTPRYLIKTRGQQVTLSCSPISGHRSVSWYQQTPGQGLQFLFEYFSETQRNKGNFPGRFSGRQFSNSRSEMNVSTLELGDSALYLCASSASGTGDTGELFFGEGSRLTVL.

The sample holds many counts of this clonotype. This chain joins TRBV2 and TRBJ2-1; D is undetermined. Germline V lookup: CDR1 SNHLY, CDR2 FYNNEI. The CDR3 runs 14 residues. V was shortened by 7 bases and J by 2 bases, with 12 bases between the two germline ends. The CDR3 region has the DNA TGTGCCAGCACACTCGACCCTGCCTACAATGAGCAGTTCTTC. Protein product: CASTLDPAYNEQFF. The complete variable domain, with remaining parts taken from reference TRBV2 and TRBJ2-1, reads EPEVTQTPSHQVTQMGQEVILRCVPISNHLYFYWYRQILGQKVEFLVSFYNNEISEKSEIFDDQFSVERPDGSNFTLKIRSTKLEDSAMYFCASTLDPAYNEQFFGPGTRLTVL.

This clonotype was seen at least ten times. The rearrangement uses TRBV10-2 and TRBJ2-3, with D hard to call. The V gene lost 8 bases and the J gene lost 3 bases, with 9 bases spanning the gap. This CDR3 region has 12 residues. Germline V gene sequence: CDR1 WSHSY, CDR2 SAAADI. The CDR3 protein is CASGALTDTQYF. CDR3 sequence (DNA): TGCGCCAGCGGTGCCTTAACAGATACGCAGTATTTT.

This clonotype was observed many times. Here the CDR3 DNA reads TGTGCCAGCTTCCCATTGGTCCAGGTCACCGGGGAGCTGTTTTTT. This codes for CASFPLVQVTGELFF. V is TRBV5-6 and J is TRBJ2-2, with unresolved D. The germline CDR1 and CDR2 sequences are SGHDT and YYEEEE. V shed 7 bases and J shed 4 bases, with 17 bases lying between them. This CDR3 spans 15 amino acids. Drawing the rest from reference TRBV5-6 and TRBJ2-2, the complete variable domain is DAGVTQSPTHLIKTRGQQVTLRCSPKSGHDTVSWYQQALGQGPQFIFQYYEEEERQRGNFPDRFSGHQFPNYSSELNVNALLLGDSALYLCASFPLVQVTGELFFGEGSRLTVL.

This clonotype was seen ten or more times. The CDR3 loop reads CASSPQTDSNQPQHF. The CDR3 DNA follows: TGTGCCAGCTCACCACAGACGGATAGCAATCAGCCCCAGCATTTT. The chain recombines TRBV18 with TRBJ1-5; D call uncertain. This CDR3 is 15 amino acids long. Germline CDR1 reads KGHSH; CDR2 reads LQKENI. Trimming stripped 1 base from V and 0 bases from J, with 7 bases between.

This clonotype was detected ten times or more. This chain links TRBV7-2 with TRBJ1-6; D is ambiguous. The CDR3 totals 16 residues. Trimming took off 3 bases at V and 7 bases at J, with 16 bases between the two ends. Germline V gene lookup returns CDR1 SGHTA and CDR2 FQGNSA. CDR3 amino acids: CASSFSVRVENSPLHF. CDR3 nucleotides: TGTGCCAGCAGCTTTTCAGTGAGGGTGGAGAATTCACCCCTCCACTTT.

This clonotype has ten or more counts. The chain recombines TRBV7-2 with TRBJ2-7; TRBD2 agrees at 7 bases. The CDR3 sequence is 15 residues long. The germline CDR1 and CDR2 sequences are SGHTA and FQGNSA. Germline trimming cut 5 bases from V and 3 bases from J; bases unmatched to any gene: 10. CDR3 in DNA: TGTGCCAGCAGCCTAAGGGGCGGGAGTGGCTACGAGCAGTACTTC. It is translated as CASSLRGGSGYEQYF.

At least ten counts were recorded for this clonotype. This rearrangement joins TRBV6-2 or TRBV6-3 to TRBJ1-5; D remains unclear. Germline CDR1 reads MNHEY; CDR2 reads SVGEGT. The CDR3 covers 16 residues. V was shortened by 0 bases and J by 1 base, with 10 bases between the two germline ends. The DNA for the CDR3 is TGTGCCAGCAGTTACTCTGTGACAAACAGCAATCAGCCCCAGCATTTT. It encodes CASSYSVTNSNQPQHF.

This clonotype was recorded many times. The chain uses TRBV29-1 and TRBJ2-1; 7 bases map to TRBD2. There are 12 residues in the CDR3. With V trimmed by 4 bases and J by 10 bases, 7 bases remained unmatched. Per germline, CDR1 SQVTM and CDR2 ANQGSEA. CDR3 in amino acids: CSVGEGTPEQFF. Here the CDR3 DNA reads TGCAGCGTTGGGGAGGGTACACCGGAGCAGTTCTTC.

This clonotype was recorded at least ten times. V is TRBV20-1 and J is TRBJ1-2; D might be TRBD1 (5 bases). From germline, CDR1 is DFQATT and CDR2 SNEGSKA (reference sequence). The CDR3 spans 15 residues. V was shortened by 0 bases and J by 0 bases, with 11 bases between the two germline ends. DNA of the CDR3: TGCAGTGCTAGAGATCCCAGGGTCTCTAACTATGGCTACACCTTC. Its protein product is CSARDPRVSNYGYTF.

This clonotype was detected ten times or more. The gene calls are TRBV3-1 and TRBJ2-7; TRBD1 matches 8 bases. CDR1 is LGHDT and CDR2 is YNNKEL in the germline V gene (reference sequence). The CDR3 spans 13 residues. Trimming at V came to 4 bases and at J to 6 bases, leaving 5 bases not matched to a gene. CDR3 sequence: CASSPGGEAEQYF. In DNA form, the CDR3 reads TGTGCCAGCAGCCCAGGGGGCGAGGCCGAGCAGTACTTC.

This clonotype was seen many times. The V gene is TRBV20-1, the J gene TRBJ2-5, with D maybe TRBD2 (5 bases). The germline gives CDR1 DFQATT, CDR2 SNEGSKA (reference sequence). The CDR3 has 14 amino acids. Trimming stripped 0 bases from V and 1 base from J, with 9 bases between. CDR3 coding DNA: TGCAGTGCTAGAGATTACCGGGGCCAAGAGACCCAGTACTTC. Translated: CSARDYRGQETQYF.

This clonotype was observed many times. The J gene is TRBJ2-5, the V gene TRBV9; D could derive from TRBD1 or TRBD2 (5 bases each). Germline CDR1 SGDLS, CDR2 YYNGEE. This CDR3 is 12 amino acids long. Trimming shortened V by 4 bases and J by 4 bases, and 8 bases separated the two germline ends. The CDR3 DNA is TGTGCCAGCAGCCTCGGGACAGAGACCCAGTACTTC. Translation gives CASSLGTETQYF.

This clonotype has ten or more counts. V usage is TRBV28 and J usage is TRBJ2-6, with D perhaps TRBD2 (5 bases). V lost 7 bases and J 0 bases, leaving 13 bases between the germline ends. The CDR3 contains 16 residues. Germline-derived CDR1 and CDR2 are MDHEN and SYDVKM. The CDR3 spells CASNPAGSSGANVLTF. CDR3 DNA: TGTGCCAGCAATCCCGCGGGCAGCTCTGGGGCCAACGTCCTGACTTTC.

This clonotype appeared many times. V is TRBV20-1 and J is TRBJ1-4; 7 positions agree with TRBD1. The V gene end was trimmed by 3 bases and the J gene end by 3 bases; junction bases not matched to a gene: 7. The germline V gene has CDR1 DFQATT and CDR2 SNEGSKA (reference sequence). CDR3 length equals 15 residues. The DNA of the CDR3 is TGCAGTGCTAGCAGGGGGGTTGCACCTAATGAAAAACTGTTTTTT. This codes for CSASRGVAPNEKLFF.

This clonotype was observed many times. J is TRBJ2-3 and V is TRBV5-1; D is possibly TRBD2 (6 bases). The CDR3 consists of 16 residues. Looked up from germline, CDR1 is SGHRS and CDR2 is YFSETQ. V was clipped by 4 bases and J by 0 bases, with 15 bases between them. As DNA, the CDR3 is TGCGCCAGCAGCCCTTTGGCGGGAATTAGCACAGATACGCAGTATTTT. It yields the protein CASSPLAGISTDTQYF.

This clonotype was recorded at least ten times. This sequence joins TRBV20-1 and TRBJ2-7; 9 positions match TRBD2. Losses at the gene ends were 0 bases for V and 4 bases for J; bases not matched to a gene: 10. The CDR3 is 16 amino acids. Germline V gene sequence: CDR1 DFQATT, CDR2 SNEGSKA (reference sequence). Here the CDR3 DNA reads TGCAGTGCTAGAGAGGGTAGCGGGAGAGCGTCGTACGAGCAGTACTTC. It translates to CSAREGSGRASYEQYF.

Many counts were recorded for this clonotype. This chain links TRBV7-2 with TRBJ2-3; 8 positions agree with TRBD2. This CDR3 comprises 15 residues. The germline V gene has CDR1 SGHTA and CDR2 FQGNSA. The J segment lost 0 bases and the V segment lost 5 bases, leaving 4 bases of the junction unmatched. DNA for the CDR3: TGTGCCAGCAGCCTGAGCGGGAGCAGCACAGATACGCAGTATTTT. This translates into CASSLSGSSTDTQYF.

Ten or more counts support this clonotype. The chain carries TRBV7-2 and TRBJ2-7, with D possibly being TRBD1 or TRBD2 (6 bases each). CDR1 is SGHTA, CDR2 FQGNSA, per germline. Trimming left V 3 bases short and J 3 bases short, with 12 bases between. This CDR3 has 14 amino acids. CDR3 protein: CASSLGGQFYEQYF. The CDR3 bases are TGTGCCAGCAGCTTGGGAGGACAGTTCTACGAGCAGTACTTC.

The sample holds many counts of this clonotype. The chain combines TRBV3-1 with TRBJ1-1; no clear D gene. The CDR3 runs 14 residues. The germline gives CDR1 LGHDT, CDR2 YNNKEL (reference sequence). Trimming pared 2 bases from V and 2 bases from J, leaving 9 bases between. CDR3 residues: CASSQISGNTEAFF. In nucleotides, the CDR3 is TGTGCCAGCAGCCAAATATCCGGAAACACTGAAGCTTTCTTT.

This clonotype has ten or more counts. The J gene is TRBJ1-6, the V gene TRBV11-2; D unresolved. This CDR3 is 14 amino acids long. In germline, CDR1 is SGHAT, CDR2 FQNNGV. The V gene lost 5 bases and the J gene lost 0 bases, with 5 bases spanning the gap. CDR3 protein: CASSAFSYNSPLHF. For the CDR3, the DNA is TGTGCCAGCAGCGCCTTCTCCTATAATTCACCCCTCCACTTT.

This clonotype was recorded many times. The J gene is TRBJ2-7, the V gene TRBV3-1, with 11 bases lining up with TRBD2. The trim removed 2 bases at V and 2 bases at J, leaving 2 bases unmatched. The CDR3 extends over 15 amino acids. CDR1 is LGHDT, CDR2 YNNKEL, per germline (reference sequence). This CDR3 is CASSQPGLAAYEQYF. CDR3 bases: TGTGCCAGCAGCCAACCGGGACTAGCGGCCTACGAGCAGTACTTC.

Many counts were recorded for this clonotype. This chain connects TRBV20-1 to TRBJ1-5; D not resolved. The V end lost 0 bases, the J end lost 2 bases, and 11 bases lay between the germline ends. The CDR3 totals 15 residues. The germline CDR1 and CDR2 sequences are DFQATT and SNEGSKA (reference sequence). CDR3 bases: TGCAGTGCTAGAGATCGGCGGAGGGGCAATCAGCCCCAGCATTTT. It encodes CSARDRRRGNQPQHF.

This clonotype was recorded many times. The chain links TRBV29-1 to TRBJ2-2; unclear D gene. This CDR3 comprises 11 residues. CDR1 and CDR2 (germline): SQVTM, ANQGSEA. CDR3 bases: TGCGGATTCGCGAACACCGGGGAGCTGTTTTTT. This gives the protein CGFANTGELFF.